This T cell receptor (beta chain) was sequenced for a study of siplizumab effects on memory and regulatory T cells. With regard to this clone: The antigen is undetermined.

Study results and caveats: Naive or memory phenotype assignment was not possible for roughly 80-95% of proliferating CD4+ or CD8+ clones. Relative to controls at 25% to 30%, mappable alloreactive CD4+ clones exhibited a mean Treg-derived proportion of less than 70% with siplizumab. A major contribution to the alloresponse seemed to be made by naive T cells, which seemed more diverse than memory cells. To unstimulated subsets, only a minor fraction of alloreactive clones could be mapped.

The V end lost 0 bases, the J end lost 6 bases, and 16 bases lay between the germline ends. The V gene's germline CDR1 is SGDLS and CDR2 YYNGEE. The CDR3 extends over 15 amino acids. Assay used: immunoSEQ multiplex PCR; TCRdb lists only in-frame clones, some missing. Here the sample spans around 100,000 clones, approximately 95% being singletons. The chain links TRBV9 to TRBJ2-7; D tentatively fits TRBD1 or TRBD2 (6 bases each). Sequencing input: non-Treg CD4+ T cells sorted from blood. This receptor was taken from a human donor in good health. Written as DNA, the CDR3 is TGTGCCAGCAGCGTAGAAGGGGGAAGCGGGCTCGAGCAGTACTTC. It is translated as CASSVEGGSGLEQYF.